Presented here are 3 T cell receptor beta chains from one specimen sequenced in a study of a mutant IDH1 vaccine in newly diagnosed glioma. These receptors' antigens are unknown. Documented time point: week 47, end of study. Each dose delivered 300 ug of mutant IDH1 20-mer peptide subcutaneously with imiquimod. The repertoire was sequenced with immunoSEQ multiplex PCR; TCRdb's copy has only in-frame clones and lacks some. The sample contains 30,000 to 35,000 clones, roughly 90% of which appear only once. The input for sequencing was PBMCs, taken from a glioma patient whose treatment included an IDH1 peptide vaccine. The receptors were sampled from a man between 35 and 55 years old with glioma.

The J gene is TRBJ2-1, the V gene TRBV4-3; 11 bases align to TRBD2. The CDR3 has 16 residues. With 0 bases clipped from V and 4 bases from J, the junction kept 2 bases outside the gene matches. Germline values: CDR1 LGHNA, CDR2 YSLEER. DNA for the CDR3: TGCGCCAGCAGCCAAGAGGGACTAGCGGTATACAATGAGCAGTTCTTC. Translated: CASSQEGLAVYNEQFF.

The rearrangement links TRBV27 to TRBJ2-1, with 7 bases that match TRBD1. The trim removed 3 bases at V and 10 bases at J, leaving 9 bases unmatched. The CDR3 loop spans 14 amino acids. Germline lookup yields CDR1 MNHEY and CDR2 SMNVEV (reference sequence). The CDR3 spells CASSLSRGGREQFF. CDR3 in DNA: TGTGCCAGCAGTTTGAGCCGAGGGGGCCGCGAGCAGTTCTTC.

This clone came up once. The J gene is TRBJ2-1, the V gene TRBV27; 9 nucleotides align to TRBD2. V was clipped by 4 bases and J by 7 bases; unmatched bases: 17. From germline, CDR1 is MNHEY and CDR2 SMNVEV (reference sequence). The CDR3 totals 18 residues. CDR3 nucleotide sequence: TGTGCCAGCAGTTCCATGGGGAATGGACTAGCGTCGACGAATGAGCAGTTCTTC. This translates into CASSSMGNGLASTNEQFF.